This TCR beta chain derives from a study of T cell changes during pregnancy in multiple sclerosis. Looked up from germline, CDR1 is GTSNPN and CDR2 is SVGIG (reference sequence). CDR3 length: 15 amino acids. V dropped 4 bases and J dropped 0; count of bases not matched to a gene: 5. This table comes from immunoSEQ multiplex PCR, and its TCRdb copy is limited to in-frame clones, with some not included. This table has tens of thousands of clones, roughly 90% appearing once. Sequences were derived from CD8+ T cells from peripheral blood mononuclear cells, sampled in the third trimester of pregnancy. The chain employs TRBV30 and TRBJ1-1; 10 nucleotides line up with TRBD1. This TCR derives from a female donor with multiple sclerosis, enrolled in a pregnancy study. CDR3 in DNA: TGTGCCTGGACTCCCGGGACAGGGGTGAACACTGAAGCTTTCTTT. The encoded protein is CAWTPGTGVNTEAFF.